The text below deals with one T cell receptor beta chain. This sample was taken from a study of blood T cell repertoires in COVID-19. At the level of the study: From T cells, B-cell-depleted T cells, or PBMCs came the material, which was cDNA or gDNA.

Measured with immunoSEQ multiplex PCR; TCRdb has only the in-frame clones, and not every one. The repertoire holds some 270,000 clones, with approximately 90% as singletons. The V and J ends lost 9 bases and 6 bases, in that order; junction bases with no gene match: 7. There are 13 residues in the CDR3. The V gene's germline CDR1 is SGHAT and CDR2 FQNNGV. The sample consisted of peripheral blood. V and J are TRBV11-2 and TRBJ1-2; 10 nucleotides agree with TRBD1. This receptor was identified in a man aged 25 to 40 with acute or convalescent COVID-19. The CDR3: CASSRDRGDGYTF. The DNA of the CDR3 is TGTGCCAGTAGCCGGGACAGGGGAGATGGCTACACCTTC.